Reported below is one TCR beta chain. The table came from immunoSEQ multiplex PCR; TCRdb's copy has only in-frame clones and leaves some out. The sample has around 2.1 million clones, almost 96% seen once. The data were obtained in a study of shared clonotypes between healthy human individuals. The CDR3 totals 15 residues. Germline V CDR1 and CDR2: MNHNY, SVGAGI (reference sequence). V lost 3 bases and J lost 3; bases outside the gene matches: 8. This receptor was identified in a man aged 18-30 years in good health. Sequenced: naive CD4+ T cells sorted from blood. The subset: CD45RA+ positively selected. The chain links TRBV6-6 to TRBJ2-7; 7 positions agree with TRBD1. The CDR3 region is CASSYTTGDLYEQYF. Here the CDR3 DNA reads TGTGCCAGCAGTTATACTACAGGGGATCTCTACGAGCAGTACTTC.